Here is one T cell receptor (beta chain) with its context. Trimming shortened V by 6 bases and J by 3 bases, and 14 bases separated the two germline ends. Germline V gene lookup returns CDR1 SNHLY and CDR2 FYNNEI. The CDR3 spans 14 residues. The sample originates from a study of CD8+CD57+ T cells in acquired aplastic anemia. Genomic DNA acted as the template from which TCR beta VDJ combination and CDR3 sequence profiling were carried out. Each CDR3 protein is one row after TCRdb ran MiXCR on the reads. Of tens of thousands of distinct CDR3 sequences in the sample, over 60% were seen once. The chain links TRBV2 to TRBJ1-2; D gene unclear. The origin of this receptor is a human donor in good health, serving as a control. The sample was sorted CD4+, CD8+, or CD8+CD57+ T cells (not recorded which) from PBMCs. CDR3 sequence reads: CASSQDRNDYGYTF. CDR3 DNA: TGTGCCAGCAGCCAAGATCGAAACGACTATGGCTACACCTTC.